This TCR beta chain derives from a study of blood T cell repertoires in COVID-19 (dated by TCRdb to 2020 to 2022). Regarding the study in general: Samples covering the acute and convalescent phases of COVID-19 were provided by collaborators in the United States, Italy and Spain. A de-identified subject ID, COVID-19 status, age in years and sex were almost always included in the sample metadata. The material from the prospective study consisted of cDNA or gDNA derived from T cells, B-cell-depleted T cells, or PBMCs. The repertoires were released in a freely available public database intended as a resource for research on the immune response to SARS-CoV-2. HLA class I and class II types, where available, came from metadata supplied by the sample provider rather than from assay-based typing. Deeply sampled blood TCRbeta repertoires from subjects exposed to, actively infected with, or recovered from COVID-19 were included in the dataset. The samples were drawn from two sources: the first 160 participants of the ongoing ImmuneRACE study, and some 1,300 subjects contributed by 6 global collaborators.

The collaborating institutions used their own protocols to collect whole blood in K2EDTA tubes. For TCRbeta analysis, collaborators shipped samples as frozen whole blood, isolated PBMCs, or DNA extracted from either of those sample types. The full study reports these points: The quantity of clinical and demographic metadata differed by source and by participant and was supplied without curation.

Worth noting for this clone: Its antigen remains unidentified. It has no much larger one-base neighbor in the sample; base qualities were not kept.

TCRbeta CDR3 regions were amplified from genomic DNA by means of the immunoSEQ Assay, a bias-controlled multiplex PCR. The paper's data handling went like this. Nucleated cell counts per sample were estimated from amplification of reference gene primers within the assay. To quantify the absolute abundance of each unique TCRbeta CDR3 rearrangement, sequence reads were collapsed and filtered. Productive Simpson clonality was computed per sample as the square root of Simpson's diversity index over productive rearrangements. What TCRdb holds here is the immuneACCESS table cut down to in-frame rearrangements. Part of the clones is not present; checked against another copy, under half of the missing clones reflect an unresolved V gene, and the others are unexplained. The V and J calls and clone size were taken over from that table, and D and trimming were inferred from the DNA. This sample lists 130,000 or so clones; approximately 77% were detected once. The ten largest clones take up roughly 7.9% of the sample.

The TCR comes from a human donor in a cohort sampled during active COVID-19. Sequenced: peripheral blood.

The bases are TGTGCCAGCAGCAATCCACGACAGGGAGTCGCGCAGGGTTTTAATGAAAAACTGTTTTTT. This translates into CASSNPRQGVAQGFNEKLFF. The chain employs TRBV21-1 and TRBJ1-4; the D segment call TRBD1 is taken from the table without a DNA check. TRBV21-1 is assigned pseudogene status. The CDR3 goes from the cysteine to the phenylalanine over 20 residues. Only the CDR3 DNA stays, 60 bases, in frame from base 1.